This paragraph covers one T cell receptor beta chain sequence. The antigen remains undetermined. It was second doses at about 4 or about 12 weeks that were pooled. The data are from a study of T cell responses to AZD1222 COVID-19 vaccine. Study observations and caveats: Unmutated regions of variants are reportedly targeted by nearly half of spike-specific TCRs. Mapped onto spike, vaccine-associated CD4 TCRs spanned it and were dominant at 160-218 and 743-854. Only after the peak T cell response were repertoires sampled.

This CDR3 is 16 amino acids long. V shed 1 base, J shed 6 bases, and the junction held 7 bases outside the gene matches. In germline, CDR1 is MNHNS, CDR2 SASEGT. The data were produced by immunoSEQ multiplex PCR, yet TCRdb's version contains in-frame clones alone and is incomplete. The sample has over 130,000 clones, approximately 90% seen once. The origin of this receptor is an adult who received the AZD1222 COVID-19 vaccine. The input for sequencing was peripheral blood, taken 28 days after the second AZD1222 dose. The chain employs TRBV6-1 and TRBJ2-3; 10 nucleotides align to TRBD2. In DNA, the CDR3 is TGTGCCAGCAGTGAAGGTTTGGCTAGCGGGGGTGATACGCAGTATTTT. It yields the protein CASSEGLASGGDTQYF.